Listed below are T cell receptor beta chains from one sample, sequenced in a study of T-cell memory formation after mild COVID-19. TCRdb ran MiXCR on the 5' RACE reads and lists one entry per CDR3 protein. The profile shows roughly 150,000 distinct CDR3 sequences, about 14% of them singletons. The sequencing input was PBMCs or a T cell subset sorted from them (not recorded which). These receptors all come from an adult woman who had mild COVID-19 (a few samples of this study predate the infection). Cell type and time point are not known. CDR3s include the opening cysteine and the closing phenylalanine or tryptophan.

CDR3aa: CASSQRRQELNTEAFF; v_gene: TRBV11-2
CDR3aa: CASSPGHSSYEQYF; v_gene: TRBV4-1
CDR3aa: CASSQDPGSGWGTEAFF; v_gene: TRBV4-1
CDR3aa: CASSIPRDGRYEQYF; v_gene: TRBV19
CDR3aa: CATTDGLFPTGEQFF; v_gene: TRBV24-1
CDR3aa: CATSTRLVETQYF; v_gene: TRBV15
CDR3aa: CASTQGTSSYEQYF; v_gene: TRBV12-3/TRBV12-4
CDR3aa: CASSPYLLVSSNQPQHF; v_gene: TRBV3-1
CDR3aa: CASSLRQNTEAFF; v_gene: TRBV7-6
CDR3aa: CASSFQGRLGYTF; v_gene: TRBV6-6
CDR3aa: CASSLGGITSGVSSYEQYF; v_gene: TRBV12-3/TRBV12-4
CDR3aa: CASSLGDATRETQYF; v_gene: TRBV5-5
CDR3aa: CASSMTGYTEAFF; v_gene: TRBV7-3
CDR3aa: CASSRPAGTTGSYEQYF; v_gene: TRBV7-9
CDR3aa: CATSDWDQQETQYF; v_gene: TRBV24-1
CDR3aa: CASLSGSRQETQYF; v_gene: TRBV7-9
CDR3aa: CASSDRDRGPYGYTF; v_gene: TRBV5-4
CDR3aa: CATSAGLDPSTDTQYF; v_gene: TRBV15
CDR3aa: CASSISGHAYEQYF; v_gene: TRBV7-9
CDR3aa: CASSGGLARSNF; v_gene: TRBV12-3/TRBV12-4
CDR3aa: CASSQAYTVYGYTF; v_gene: TRBV4-1
CDR3aa: CASSLATKESQYF; v_gene: TRBV7-9
CDR3aa: CASSQSVQANQPQHF; v_gene: TRBV4-1
CDR3aa: CASSKGLNYEQYF; v_gene: TRBV2
CDR3aa: CASSLLGWGPSPYNEQFF; v_gene: TRBV12-3/TRBV12-4
CDR3aa: CASSPSWNTDTQYF; v_gene: TRBV19
CDR3aa: CASSHRVHEQYF; v_gene: TRBV23-1
CDR3aa: CSARKGLQIGTQYF; v_gene: TRBV20-1
CDR3aa: CATSDKPDRGADTDTQYF; v_gene: TRBV24-1
CDR3aa: CAGSLDSNEQFF; v_gene: TRBV27
CDR3aa: CASSTNSGTGNGYTF; v_gene: TRBV19
CDR3aa: CASSTGRRDGYTF; v_gene: TRBV2
CDR3aa: CASSPGTSGAHANTGELFF; v_gene: TRBV12-3/TRBV12-4
CDR3aa: CASSLVGEGRTEAFF; v_gene: TRBV7-9
CDR3aa: CASSPAGSETQYF; v_gene: TRBV6-1
CDR3aa: CSVLQLTSTDTQYF; v_gene: TRBV29-1
CDR3aa: CSSLNLAEAFF; v_gene: TRBV29-1
CDR3aa: CASRSRSTQYF; v_gene: TRBV7-2
CDR3aa: CASSEEEGRSYNEQFF; v_gene: TRBV2
CDR3aa: CASSQVASRVETQYF; v_gene: TRBV4-1
CDR3aa: CATVPSLGGTEAFF; v_gene: TRBV15
CDR3aa: CASSPGHILNTEAFF; v_gene: TRBV4-1
CDR3aa: CASSYIFASGTNEQFF; v_gene: TRBV6-2/TRBV6-3
CDR3aa: CASSSLGAGDPHNEQFF; v_gene: TRBV27
CDR3aa: CASSFLGVEDYGYTF; v_gene: TRBV5-1
CDR3aa: CASSLGRTGGVYGYTF; v_gene: TRBV7-8
CDR3aa: CASREVTNTGELFF; v_gene: TRBV12-3/TRBV12-4
CDR3aa: CASSPPWGGRDTQYF; v_gene: TRBV7-3
CDR3aa: CATNHGQYSNQPQHF; v_gene: TRBV5-4
CDR3aa: CASSAMGGSYNEQFF; v_gene: TRBV6-2/TRBV6-3
CDR3aa: CASSFSGYEQYF; v_gene: TRBV7-2
CDR3aa: CASSLGQSMNTEAFF; v_gene: TRBV5-1